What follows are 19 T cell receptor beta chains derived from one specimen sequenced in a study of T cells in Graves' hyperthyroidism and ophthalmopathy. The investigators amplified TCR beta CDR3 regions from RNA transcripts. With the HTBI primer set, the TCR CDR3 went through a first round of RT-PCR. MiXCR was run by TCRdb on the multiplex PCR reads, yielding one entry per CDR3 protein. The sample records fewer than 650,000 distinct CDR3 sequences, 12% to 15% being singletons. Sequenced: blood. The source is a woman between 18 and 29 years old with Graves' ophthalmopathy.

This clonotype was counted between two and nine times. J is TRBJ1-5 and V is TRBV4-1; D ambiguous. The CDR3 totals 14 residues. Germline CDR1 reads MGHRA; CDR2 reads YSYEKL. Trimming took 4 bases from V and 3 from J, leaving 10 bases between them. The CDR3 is CASSLSSPNQPQHF. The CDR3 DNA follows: TGCGCCAGCAGCCTTAGCTCCCCCAATCAGCCCCAGCATTTT.

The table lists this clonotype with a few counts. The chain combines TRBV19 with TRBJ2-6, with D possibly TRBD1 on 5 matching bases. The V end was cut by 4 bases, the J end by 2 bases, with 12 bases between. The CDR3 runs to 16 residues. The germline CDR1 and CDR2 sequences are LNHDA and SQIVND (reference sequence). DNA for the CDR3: TGTGCCAGTAGTAAATTCTCAGGGACTGGGGCCAACGTCCTGACTTTC. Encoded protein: CASSKFSGTGANVLTF. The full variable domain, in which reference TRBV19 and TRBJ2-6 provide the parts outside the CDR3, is DGGITQSPKYLFRKEGQNVTLSCEQNLNHDAMYWYRQDPGQGLRLIYYSQIVNDFQKGDIAEGYSVSREKKESFPLTVTSAQKNPTAFYLCASSKFSGTGANVLTFGAGSRLTVL.

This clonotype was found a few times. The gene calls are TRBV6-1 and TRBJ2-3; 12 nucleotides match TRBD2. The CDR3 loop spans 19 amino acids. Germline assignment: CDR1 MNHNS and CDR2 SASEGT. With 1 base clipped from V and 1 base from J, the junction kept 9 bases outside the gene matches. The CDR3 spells CASSEGWTSGDLGTDTQYF. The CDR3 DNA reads TGTGCCAGCAGTGAAGGCTGGACTAGCGGGGACCTGGGCACAGATACGCAGTATTTT.

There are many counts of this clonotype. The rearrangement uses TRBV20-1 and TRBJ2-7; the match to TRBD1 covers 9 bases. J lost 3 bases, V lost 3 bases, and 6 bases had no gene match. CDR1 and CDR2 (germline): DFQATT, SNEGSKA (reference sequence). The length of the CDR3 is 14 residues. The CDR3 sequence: CSASAGTGFYEQYF. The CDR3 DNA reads TGCAGTGCTAGCGCCGGGACAGGGTTCTACGAGCAGTACTTC.

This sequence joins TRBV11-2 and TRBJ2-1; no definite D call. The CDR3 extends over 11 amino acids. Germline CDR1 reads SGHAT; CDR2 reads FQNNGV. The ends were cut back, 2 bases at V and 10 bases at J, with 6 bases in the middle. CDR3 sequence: CASSLRSEQFF. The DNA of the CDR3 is TGTGCCAGCAGCTTACGGTCAGAGCAGTTCTTC.

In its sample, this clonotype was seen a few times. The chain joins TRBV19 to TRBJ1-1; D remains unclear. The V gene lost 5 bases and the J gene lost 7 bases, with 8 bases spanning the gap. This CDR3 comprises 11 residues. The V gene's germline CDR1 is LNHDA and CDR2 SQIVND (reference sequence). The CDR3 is CASSQQLEAFF. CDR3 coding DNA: TGTGCCAGTAGTCAACAGCTTGAAGCTTTCTTT. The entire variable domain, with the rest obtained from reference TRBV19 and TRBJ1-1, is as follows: DGGITQSPKYLFRKEGQNVTLSCEQNLNHDAMYWYRQDPGQGLRLIYYSQIVNDFQKGDIAEGYSVSREKKESFPLTVTSAQKNPTAFYLCASSQQLEAFFGQGTRLTVV.

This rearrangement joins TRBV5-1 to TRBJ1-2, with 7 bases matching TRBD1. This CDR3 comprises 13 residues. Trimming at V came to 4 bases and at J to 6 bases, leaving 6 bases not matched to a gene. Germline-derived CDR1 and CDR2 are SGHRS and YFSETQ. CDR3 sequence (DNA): TGCGCCAGCAGCCTGTTCACAGGGGATGGCTACACCTTC. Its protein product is CASSLFTGDGYTF.

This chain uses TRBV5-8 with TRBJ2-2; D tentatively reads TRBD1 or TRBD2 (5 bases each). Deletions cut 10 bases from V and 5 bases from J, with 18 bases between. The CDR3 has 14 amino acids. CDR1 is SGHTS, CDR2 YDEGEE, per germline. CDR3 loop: CAPGRGAGTGELFF. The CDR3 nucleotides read TGTGCCCCAGGAAGGGGAGCCGGTACCGGGGAGCTGTTTTTT.

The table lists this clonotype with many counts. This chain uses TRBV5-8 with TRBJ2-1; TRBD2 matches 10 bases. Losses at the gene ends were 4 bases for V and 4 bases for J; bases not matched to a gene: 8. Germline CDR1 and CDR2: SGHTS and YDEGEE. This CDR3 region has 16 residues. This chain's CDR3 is CASSPSTSGLYNEQFF. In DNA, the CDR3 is TGTGCCAGCAGCCCTTCGACTAGCGGGCTTTACAATGAGCAGTTCTTC.

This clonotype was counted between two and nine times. The CDR3 DNA is TGTGCCTGGAGAGGCCTAGGCCGGGCCTTGGCCACAGATACGCAGTATTTT. It yields the protein CAWRGLGRALATDTQYF. V gene TRBV30 combines with J gene TRBJ2-3; D is unclear. V shed 3 bases and J shed 2 bases, with 21 bases lying between them. Germline values: CDR1 GTSNPN, CDR2 SVGIG (reference sequence). This CDR3 contains 17 residues.

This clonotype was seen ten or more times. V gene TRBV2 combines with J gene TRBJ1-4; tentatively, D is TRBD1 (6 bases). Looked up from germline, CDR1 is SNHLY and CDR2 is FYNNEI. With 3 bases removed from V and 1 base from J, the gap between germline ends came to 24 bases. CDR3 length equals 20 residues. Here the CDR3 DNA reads TGTGCCAGCAGTGACCTGAAGTGGTTCGGGGGCACCTTAACTAATGAAAAACTGTTTTTT. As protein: CASSDLKWFGGTLTNEKLFF.

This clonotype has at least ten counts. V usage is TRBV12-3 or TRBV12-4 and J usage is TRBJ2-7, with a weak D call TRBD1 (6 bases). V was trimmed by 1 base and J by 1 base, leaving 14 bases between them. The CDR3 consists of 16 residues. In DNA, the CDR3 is TGTGCCAGCAGTTTAGAAGGGGGTCCTCCTTCCTACGAGCAGTACTTC. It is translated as CASSLEGGPPSYEQYF.

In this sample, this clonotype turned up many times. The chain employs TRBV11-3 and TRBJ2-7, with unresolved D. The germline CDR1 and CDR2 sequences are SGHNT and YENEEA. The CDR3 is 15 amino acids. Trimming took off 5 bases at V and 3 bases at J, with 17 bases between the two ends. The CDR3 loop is CASSPGWLENYEQYF. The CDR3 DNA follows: TGTGCCAGCAGCCCTGGGTGGCTTGAGAACTACGAGCAGTACTTC.

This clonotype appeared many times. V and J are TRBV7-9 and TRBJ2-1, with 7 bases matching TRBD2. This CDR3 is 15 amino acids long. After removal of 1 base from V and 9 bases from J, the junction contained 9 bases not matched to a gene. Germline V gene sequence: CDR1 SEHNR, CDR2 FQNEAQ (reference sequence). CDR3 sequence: CASSLGREWEGEQFF. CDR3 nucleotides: TGTGCCAGCAGCTTAGGGCGGGAGTGGGAGGGTGAGCAGTTCTTC.

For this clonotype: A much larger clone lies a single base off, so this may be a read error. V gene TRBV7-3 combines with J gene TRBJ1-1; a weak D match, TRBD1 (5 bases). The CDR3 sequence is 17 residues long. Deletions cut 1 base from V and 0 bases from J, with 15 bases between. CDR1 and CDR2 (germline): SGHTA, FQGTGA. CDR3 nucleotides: TGTGCCAGCAGCTTAATGGGGCAGTGGGGCATGAACACTGAAGCTTTCTTT. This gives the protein CASSLMGQWGMNTEAFF. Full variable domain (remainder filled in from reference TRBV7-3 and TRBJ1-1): GAGVSQTPSNKVTEKGKYVELRCDPISGHTALYWYRQSLGQGPEFLIYFQGTGAADDSGLPNDRFFAVRPEGSVSTLKIQRTERGDSAVYLCASSLMGQWGMNTEAFFGQGTRLTVV.

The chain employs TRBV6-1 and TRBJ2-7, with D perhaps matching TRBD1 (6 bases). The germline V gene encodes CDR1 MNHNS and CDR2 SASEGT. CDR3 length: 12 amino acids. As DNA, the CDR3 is TGTGCAGAACAGGGTTCGGACTACGAGCAGTACTTC. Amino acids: CAEQGSDYEQYF.

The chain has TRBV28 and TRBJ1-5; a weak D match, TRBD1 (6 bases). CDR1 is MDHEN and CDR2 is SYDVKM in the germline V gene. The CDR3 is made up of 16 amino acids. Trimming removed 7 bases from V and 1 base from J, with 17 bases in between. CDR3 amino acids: CASKNQGRVSNQPQHF. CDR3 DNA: TGTGCCAGCAAAAATCAGGGGCGAGTCAGCAATCAGCCCCAGCATTTT.

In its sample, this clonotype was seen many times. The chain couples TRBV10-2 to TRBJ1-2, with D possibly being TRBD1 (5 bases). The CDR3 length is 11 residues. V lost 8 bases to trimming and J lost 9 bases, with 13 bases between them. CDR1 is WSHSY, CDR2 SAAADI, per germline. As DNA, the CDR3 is TGCGCCAGCCGGGGGGTTGTGAGCTACACCTTC. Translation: CASRGVVSYTF.

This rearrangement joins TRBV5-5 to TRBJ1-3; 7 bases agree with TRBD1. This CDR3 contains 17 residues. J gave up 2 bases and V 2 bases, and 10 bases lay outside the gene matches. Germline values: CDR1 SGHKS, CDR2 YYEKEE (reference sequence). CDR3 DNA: TGTGCCAGCAGCTTTGCCCAAGGGGGCGCTCCTGGAAACACCATATATTTT. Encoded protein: CASSFAQGGAPGNTIYF.